This T cell receptor (beta chain) was found in a study of T cell repertoires in aging, cancer and after chemotherapy. General observations from the study: Loss of evenness, beyond lost richness, contributed to age-related TCR diversity decline in cancer patients. In each cancer cohort, median generation probability increased across chemotherapy, suggesting thymic output rebounded.

By frequency in the sample, this clonotype is medium-sized. Its matching antigen is unknown. Amplification of TCR beta used genomic DNA extracted from peripheral blood. Multiplex touch-down PCR with TRB-A/B primers amplified rearranged V-D-J TRB sequences. From the multiplex PCR reads, TCRdb called clonotypes with MiXCR, one entry per CDR3 protein. The top ten clones hold roughly 31% of a sample with around 2,000 distinct CDR3 sequences, about a sixth of them seen once. This clonotype was obtained from a human donor with a solid tumor. Material: blood.

CDR3 amino acids: CSARAPTLSIGNEQFF. The CDR3 region has the DNA TGCAGTGCTAGAGCCCCGACCTTGAGTATAGGCAATGAGCAGTTCTTC. The chain is built from TRBV20-1 and TRBJ2-1, with D hard to call. Germline CDR1 is DFQATT and CDR2 is SNEGSKA (reference sequence). The length of the CDR3 is 16 residues. The V end was cut by 1 base, the J end by 6 bases, with 19 bases between.